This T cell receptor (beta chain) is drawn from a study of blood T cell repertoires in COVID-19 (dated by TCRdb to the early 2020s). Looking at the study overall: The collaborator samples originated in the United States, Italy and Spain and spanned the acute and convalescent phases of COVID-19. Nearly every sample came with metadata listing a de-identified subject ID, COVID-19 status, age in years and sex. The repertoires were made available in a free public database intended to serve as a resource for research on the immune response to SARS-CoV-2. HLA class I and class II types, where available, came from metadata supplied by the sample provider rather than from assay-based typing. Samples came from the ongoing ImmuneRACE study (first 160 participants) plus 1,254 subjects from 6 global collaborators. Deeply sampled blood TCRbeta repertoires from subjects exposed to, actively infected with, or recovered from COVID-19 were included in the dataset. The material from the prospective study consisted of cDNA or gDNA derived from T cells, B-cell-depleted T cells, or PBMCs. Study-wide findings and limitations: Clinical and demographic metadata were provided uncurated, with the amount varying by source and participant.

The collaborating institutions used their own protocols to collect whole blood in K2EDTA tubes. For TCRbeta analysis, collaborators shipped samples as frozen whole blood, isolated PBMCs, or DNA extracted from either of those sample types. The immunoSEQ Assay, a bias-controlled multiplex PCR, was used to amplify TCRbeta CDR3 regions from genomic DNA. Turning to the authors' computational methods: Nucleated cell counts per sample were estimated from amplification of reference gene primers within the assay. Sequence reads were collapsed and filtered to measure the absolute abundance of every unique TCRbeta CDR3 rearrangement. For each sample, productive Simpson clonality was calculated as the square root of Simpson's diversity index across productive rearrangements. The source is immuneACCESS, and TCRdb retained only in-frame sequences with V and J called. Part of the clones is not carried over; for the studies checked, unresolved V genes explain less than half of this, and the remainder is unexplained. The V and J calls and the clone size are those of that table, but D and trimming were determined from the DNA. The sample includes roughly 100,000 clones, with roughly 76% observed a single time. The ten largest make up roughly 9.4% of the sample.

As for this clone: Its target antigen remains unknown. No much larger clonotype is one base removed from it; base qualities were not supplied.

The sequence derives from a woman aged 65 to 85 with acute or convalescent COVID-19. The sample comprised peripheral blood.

CDR3 sequence: CASSQDRSSGDYYEQFF. In nucleotide form, the sequence is TGCGCCAGCAGCCAAGATAGGTCTAGCGGAGATTACTATGAGCAGTTCTTC. The chain was built from TRBV4-3 and TRBJ2-1; TRBD2 agrees with 7 junctional bases. Looking up the germline V gene yields CDR1 LGHNA and CDR2 YSLEER. V ends up 0 bases short and J 8 bases short, with an unmatched junction base count of 13. Including the terminal cysteine and phenylalanine, the CDR3 comprises 17 residues. Just CDR3 DNA is preserved here, 51 bases in frame from base 1.